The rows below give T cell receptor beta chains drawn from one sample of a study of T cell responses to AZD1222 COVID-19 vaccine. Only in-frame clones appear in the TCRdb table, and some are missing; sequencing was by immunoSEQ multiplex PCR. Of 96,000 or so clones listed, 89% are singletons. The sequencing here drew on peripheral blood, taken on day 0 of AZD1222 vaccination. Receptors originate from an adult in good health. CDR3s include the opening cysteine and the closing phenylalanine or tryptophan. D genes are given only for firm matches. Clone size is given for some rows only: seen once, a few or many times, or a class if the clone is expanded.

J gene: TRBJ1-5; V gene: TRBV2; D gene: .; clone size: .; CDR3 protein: CASTERGVGQPQHF; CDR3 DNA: TGTGCCAGCACCGAGCGGGGGGTCGGCCAGCCCCAGCATTTT
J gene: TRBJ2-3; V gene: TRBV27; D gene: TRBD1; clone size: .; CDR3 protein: CASSYRGDTDTQYF; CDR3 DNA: TGTGCCAGCAGTTACAGGGGCGACACAGATACGCAGTATTTT
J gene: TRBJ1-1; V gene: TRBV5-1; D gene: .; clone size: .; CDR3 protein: CASSLRPGPLTNTEAFF; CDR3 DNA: TGCGCCAGCAGCTTAAGACCGGGACCCCTTACGAACACTGAAGCTTTCTTT
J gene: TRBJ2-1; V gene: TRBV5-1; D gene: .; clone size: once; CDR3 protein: CASSLDGGVEQFF; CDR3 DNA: TGCGCCAGCAGTCTGGACGGAGGGGTGGAGCAGTTCTTC
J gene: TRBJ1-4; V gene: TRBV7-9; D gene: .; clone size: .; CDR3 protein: CASSLGPPDSTEKLFF; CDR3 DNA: TGTGCCAGCAGCTTAGGACCCCCCGACAGTACTGAAAAACTGTTTTTT
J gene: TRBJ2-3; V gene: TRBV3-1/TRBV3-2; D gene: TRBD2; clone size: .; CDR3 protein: CASSQARGGRDTQYF; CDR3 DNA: TGTGCCAGCAGCCAGGCGCGGGGGGGCCGAGATACGCAGTATTTT
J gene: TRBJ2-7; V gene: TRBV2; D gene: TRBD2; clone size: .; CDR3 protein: CASSTDSGGSYEQYF; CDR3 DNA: TGTGCCAGCAGTACGGACTCGGGGGGCTCCTACGAGCAGTACTTC
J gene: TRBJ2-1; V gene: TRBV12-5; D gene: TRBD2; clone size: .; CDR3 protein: CASGRTSGVHNEQFF; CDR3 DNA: TGTGCTAGTGGCCGAACTAGCGGGGTTCACAATGAGCAGTTCTTC
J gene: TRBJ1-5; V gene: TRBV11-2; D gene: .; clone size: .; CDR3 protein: CASSLAGASNQPQHF; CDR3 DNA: TGTGCCAGCAGCTTAGCGGGGGCAAGCAATCAGCCCCAGCATTTT
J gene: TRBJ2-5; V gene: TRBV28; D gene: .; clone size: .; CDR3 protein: CASSLGGHSQETQYF; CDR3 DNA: TGTGCCAGCAGTTTAGGGGGGCATTCCCAAGAGACCCAGTACTTC
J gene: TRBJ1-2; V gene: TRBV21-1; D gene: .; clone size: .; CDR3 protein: CASRGGVLGYTF; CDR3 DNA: TGTGCCAGCAGGGGGGGAGTTCTCGGCTACACCTTC
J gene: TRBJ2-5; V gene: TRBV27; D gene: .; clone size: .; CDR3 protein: CASSQGSPVGKTQYF; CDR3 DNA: TGTGCCAGCAGCCAAGGATCCCCCGTCGGCAAGACCCAGTACTTC
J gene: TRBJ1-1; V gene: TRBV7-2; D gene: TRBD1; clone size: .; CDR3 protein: CASSLGQGEAFF; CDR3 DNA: TGTGCCAGCAGCTTGGGACAGGGGGAAGCTTTCTTT
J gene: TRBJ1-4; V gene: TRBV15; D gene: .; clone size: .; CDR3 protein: CATSSRDGNEKLFF; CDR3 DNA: TGTGCCACCAGCAGCCGGGACGGGAATGAAAAACTGTTTTTT
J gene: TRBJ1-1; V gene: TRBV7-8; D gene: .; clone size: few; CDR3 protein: CASSPARGRWTEAFF; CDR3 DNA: TGTGCCAGCAGCCCGGCTAGGGGAAGGTGGACTGAAGCTTTCTTT
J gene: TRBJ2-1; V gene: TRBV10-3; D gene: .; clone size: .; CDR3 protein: CAISEFSGGRINEQFF; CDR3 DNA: TGTGCCATCAGTGAGTTCTCTGGTGGGCGGATCAATGAGCAGTTCTTC
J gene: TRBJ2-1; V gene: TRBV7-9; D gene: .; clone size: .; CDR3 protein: CAWGVRVNEQFF; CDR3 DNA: TGTGCCTGGGGAGTGAGGGTGAATGAGCAGTTCTTC
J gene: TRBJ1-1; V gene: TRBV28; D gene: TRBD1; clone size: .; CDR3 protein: CASSLSTPPGGRVNTEAFF; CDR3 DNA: TGTGCCAGCAGTTTATCGACACCCCCAGGGGGTCGGGTGAACACTGAAGCTTTCTTT
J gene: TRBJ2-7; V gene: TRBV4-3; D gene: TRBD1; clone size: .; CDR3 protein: CASSQDRDSYEQYF; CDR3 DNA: TGCGCCAGCAGCCAAGACCGGGACAGCTACGAGCAGTACTTC
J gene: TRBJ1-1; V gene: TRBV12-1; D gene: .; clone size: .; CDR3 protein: CASSPPRVKFRAEAFF; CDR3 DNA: TGTGCCAGCAGCCCCCCAAGGGTAAAATTTCGGGCCGAAGCTTTCTTT
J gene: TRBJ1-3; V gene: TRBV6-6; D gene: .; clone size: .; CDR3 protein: CASSPGYYSGNTIYF; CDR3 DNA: TGTGCCAGCAGTCCGGGCTACTACTCTGGAAACACCATATATTTT
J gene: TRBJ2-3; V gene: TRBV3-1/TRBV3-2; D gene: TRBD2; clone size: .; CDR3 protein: CASSQVLAGDTDTQYF; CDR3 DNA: TGTGCCAGCAGCCAAGTTCTAGCGGGGGACACAGATACGCAGTATTTT
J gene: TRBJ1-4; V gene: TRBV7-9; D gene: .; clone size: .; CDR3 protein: CASSRGGEKLFF; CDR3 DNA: TGTGCCAGCAGCCGAGGTGGAGAAAAACTGTTTTTT
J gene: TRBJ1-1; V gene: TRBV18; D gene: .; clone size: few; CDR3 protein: CASSPYGGRDTEAFF; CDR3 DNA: TGTGCCAGCTCACCATATGGGGGTAGGGACACTGAAGCTTTCTTT
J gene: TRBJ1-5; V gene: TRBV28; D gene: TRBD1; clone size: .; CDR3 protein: CASLEGQGAPQPQHF; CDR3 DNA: TGTGCCTCTCTCGAGGGACAGGGGGCGCCCCAGCCCCAGCATTTT
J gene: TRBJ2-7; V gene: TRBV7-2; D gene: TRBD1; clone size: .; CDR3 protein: CASSMDRDRVQYEQYF; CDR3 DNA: TGTGCCAGCAGCATGGACCGGGACAGGGTGCAATACGAGCAGTACTTC
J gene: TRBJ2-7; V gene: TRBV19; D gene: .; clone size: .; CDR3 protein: CASSIMERGSYEQYF; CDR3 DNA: TGTGCCAGTAGTATAATGGAGAGGGGCTCCTACGAGCAGTACTTC